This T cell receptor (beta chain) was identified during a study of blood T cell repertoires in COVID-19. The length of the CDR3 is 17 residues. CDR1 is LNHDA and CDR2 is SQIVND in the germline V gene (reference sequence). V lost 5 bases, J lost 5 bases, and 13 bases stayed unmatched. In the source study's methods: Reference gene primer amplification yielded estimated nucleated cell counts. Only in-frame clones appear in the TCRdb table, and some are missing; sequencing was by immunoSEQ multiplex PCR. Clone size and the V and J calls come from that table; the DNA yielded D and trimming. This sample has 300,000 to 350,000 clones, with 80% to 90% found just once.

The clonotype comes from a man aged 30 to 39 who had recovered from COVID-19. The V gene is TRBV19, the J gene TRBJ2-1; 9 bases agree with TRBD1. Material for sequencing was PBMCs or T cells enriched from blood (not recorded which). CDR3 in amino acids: CASSLQYRGRFNNEQFF. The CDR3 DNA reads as TGTGCCAGTAGTCTTCAGTACAGGGGGCGATTCAACAATGAGCAGTTCTTC.